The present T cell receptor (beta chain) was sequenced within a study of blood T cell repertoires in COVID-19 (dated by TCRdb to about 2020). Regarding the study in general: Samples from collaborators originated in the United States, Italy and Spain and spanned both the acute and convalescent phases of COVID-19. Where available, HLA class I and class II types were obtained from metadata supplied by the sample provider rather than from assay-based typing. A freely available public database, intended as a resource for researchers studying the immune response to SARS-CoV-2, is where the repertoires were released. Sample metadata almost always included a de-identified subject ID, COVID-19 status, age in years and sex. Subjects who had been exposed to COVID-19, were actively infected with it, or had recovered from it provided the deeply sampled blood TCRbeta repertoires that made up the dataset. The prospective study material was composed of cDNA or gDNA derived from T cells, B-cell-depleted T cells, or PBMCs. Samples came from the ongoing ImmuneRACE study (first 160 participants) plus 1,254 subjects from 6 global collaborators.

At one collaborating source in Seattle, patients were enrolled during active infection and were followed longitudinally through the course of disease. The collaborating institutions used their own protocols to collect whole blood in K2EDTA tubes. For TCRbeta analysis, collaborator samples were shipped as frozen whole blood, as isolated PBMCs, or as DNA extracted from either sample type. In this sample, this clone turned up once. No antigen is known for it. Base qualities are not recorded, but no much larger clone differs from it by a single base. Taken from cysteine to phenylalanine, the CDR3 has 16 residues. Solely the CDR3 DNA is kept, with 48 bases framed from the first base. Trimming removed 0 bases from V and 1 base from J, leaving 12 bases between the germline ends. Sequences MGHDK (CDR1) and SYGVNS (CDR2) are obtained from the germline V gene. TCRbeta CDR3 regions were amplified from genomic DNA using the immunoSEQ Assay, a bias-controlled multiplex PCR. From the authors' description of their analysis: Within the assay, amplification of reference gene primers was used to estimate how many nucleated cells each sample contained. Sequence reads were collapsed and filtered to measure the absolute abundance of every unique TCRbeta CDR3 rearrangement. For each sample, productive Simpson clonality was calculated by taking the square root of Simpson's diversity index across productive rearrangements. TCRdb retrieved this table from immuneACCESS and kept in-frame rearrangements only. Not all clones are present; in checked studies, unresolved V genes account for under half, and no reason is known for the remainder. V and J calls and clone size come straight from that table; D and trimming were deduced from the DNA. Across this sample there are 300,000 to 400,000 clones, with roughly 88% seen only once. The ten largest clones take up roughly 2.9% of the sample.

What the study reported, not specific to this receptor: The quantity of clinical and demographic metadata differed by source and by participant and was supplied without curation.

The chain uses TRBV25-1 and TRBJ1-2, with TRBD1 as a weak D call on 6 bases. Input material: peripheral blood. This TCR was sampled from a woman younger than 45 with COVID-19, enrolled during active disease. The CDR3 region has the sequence CASSEYQTGNNYGYTF. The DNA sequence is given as TGTGCCAGCAGTGAATATCAAACAGGGAATAACTATGGCTACACCTTC.